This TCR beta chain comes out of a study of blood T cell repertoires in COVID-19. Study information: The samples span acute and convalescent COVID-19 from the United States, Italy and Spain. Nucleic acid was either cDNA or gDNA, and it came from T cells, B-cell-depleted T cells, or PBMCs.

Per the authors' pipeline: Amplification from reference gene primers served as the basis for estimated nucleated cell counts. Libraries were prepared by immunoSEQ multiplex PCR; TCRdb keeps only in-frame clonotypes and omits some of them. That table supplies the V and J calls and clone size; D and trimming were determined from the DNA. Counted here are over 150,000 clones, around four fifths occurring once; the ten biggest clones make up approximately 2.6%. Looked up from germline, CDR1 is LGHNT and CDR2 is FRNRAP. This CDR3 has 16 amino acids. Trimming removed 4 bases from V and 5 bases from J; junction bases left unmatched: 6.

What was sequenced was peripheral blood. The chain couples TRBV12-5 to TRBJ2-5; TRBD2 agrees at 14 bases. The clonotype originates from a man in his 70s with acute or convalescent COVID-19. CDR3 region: CASGSGLAGGRETQYF. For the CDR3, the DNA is TGTGCTAGTGGTTCTGGACTAGCGGGGGGACGGGAGACCCAGTACTTC.